In its sample, the clone carrying this T cell receptor beta chain was seen a few times. The antigen is unknown. The CDR3 sequence is 11 residues long. The germline V gene encodes CDR1 KGHSH and CDR2 LQKENI. V was shortened by 3 bases and J by 8 bases, with 5 bases between the two germline ends. Treatment given: oral pan-JAK inhibitor, 5-10 mg twice daily. The entry originates in a study of CD8+ T cells in alopecia areata. Study-wide context: The authors scored treated patients' severity by affected scalp percentage.

Points from the study as a whole: Among the top 100, expanded CD8+ clones, as well as scalp clonality, were significantly decreased by tofacitinib.

In each case, RNA was isolated and then reverse transcribed into cDNA as the sequencing template. Profiling relied on immunoSEQ multiplex PCR, and the TCRdb table lists in-frame clones only, not all of them. The sample lists a few hundred thousand clones; over 45% were seen once. The chain combines TRBV18 with TRBJ2-1; possibly TRBD2 for D (5 bases). The sequencing used CD4+ T cells sorted from blood, collected at week 52, from a patient treated with tofacitinib. This clonotype was sampled from a human donor with alopecia areata. The CDR3 nucleotides are TGTGCCAGCTCACCGAGGGATGAGCAGTTCTTC. Its translation: CASSPRDEQFF. Filled out from reference TRBV18 and TRBJ2-1, the complete variable domain reads NAGVMQNPRHLVRRRGQEARLRCSPMKGHSHVYWYRQLPEEGLKFMVYLQKENIIDESGMPKERFSAEFPKEGPSILRIQQVVRGDSAAYFCASSPRDEQFFGPGTRLTVL.